The rows below give T cell receptor beta chains drawn from one sample of a study of cytomegalovirus exposure and HLA in healthy donors. Libraries were prepared by immunoSEQ multiplex PCR; TCRdb keeps only in-frame clonotypes and omits some of them. The repertoire holds 100,000 or so clones, with less than 95% as singletons. Sequencing was done on a sample of PBMCs. The source of these receptors is a woman between 18 and 29 years old in good health and CMV-seronegative. Each CDR3 is given with its conserved first and last residue. D genes are given only for firm matches. The size of a clone is reported for some rows only, either as once, few or many, or as a class for expanded clones.

>TRBV9|-|TRBJ2-3|-
CASSVLADSTDTQYF
TGTGCCAGCAGCGTACTAGCAGATAGCACAGATACGCAGTATTTT
>TRBV9|-|TRBJ2-7|TRBD2
CASSPGGSVTYEQYF
TGTGCCAGCAGCCCCGGGGGGAGTGTAACCTACGAGCAGTACTTC
>TRBV7-6|-|TRBJ2-7|TRBD2
CASSRLAGDYEQYF
TGTGCCAGCTCAAGACTAGCGGGAGATTACGAGCAGTACTTC
>TRBV19|-|TRBJ1-5|TRBD1
CASSSLGQGRSNQPQHF
TGTGCCAGTAGTTCCCTCGGACAGGGACGTAGCAATCAGCCCCAGCATTTT
>TRBV19|-|TRBJ2-7|TRBD2
CASSGTSGGRSSYEQYF
TGTGCCAGTTCTGGGACTAGCGGGGGGAGGAGCTCCTACGAGCAGTACTTC
>TRBV19|-|TRBJ2-3|-
CASANYGTDTQYF
TGTGCCAGTGCAAACTACGGCACAGATACGCAGTATTTT
>TRBV9|once|TRBJ2-1|TRBD2
CASEGRESRNEQFF
TGTGCCAGCGAGGGGCGGGAGAGTAGGAATGAGCAGTTCTTC
>TRBV6-5|-|TRBJ2-5|TRBD2
CASTPRASGGETQYF
TGTGCCAGCACTCCGAGAGCGAGCGGGGGAGAGACCCAGTACTTC
>TRBV7-2|-|TRBJ1-1|-
CASTLSTTNTEAFF
TGTGCCAGCACCCTGTCGACAACGAACACTGAAGCTTTCTTT
>TRBV27|-|TRBJ2-5|-
CASSLSGLARETQYF
TGTGCCAGCAGTTTATCAGGCCTAGCGAGGGAGACCCAGTACTTC
>TRBV5-1|-|TRBJ2-5|TRBD1
CASSPGTEKETQYF
TGCGCCAGCAGCCCCGGGACAGAAAAAGAGACCCAGTACTTC
>TRBV18|-|TRBJ2-7|TRBD1
CASSRTGTVPYEQYF
TGTGCCAGCTCCCGGACCGGGACAGTACCCTACGAGCAGTACTTC
>TRBV5-1|-|TRBJ2-3|TRBD2
CASRQTSGVPTDTQYF
TGCGCCAGCAGACAGACTAGCGGGGTACCCACAGATACGCAGTATTTT
>TRBV29-1|-|TRBJ2-5|TRBD2
CSVSSGGLETQYF
TGCAGCGTCTCTAGCGGGGGTTTGGAGACCCAGTACTTC
>TRBV19|-|TRBJ2-3|TRBD1
CASTQGATDTQYF
TGTGCCAGTACCCAGGGGGCAACAGATACGCAGTATTTT
>TRBV4-2|-|TRBJ2-7|-
CASSQDRSISYEQYF
TGTGCCAGCAGCCAAGATCGGAGCATCTCCTACGAGCAGTACTTC
>TRBV14|-|TRBJ2-1|TRBD2
CASSQDGSGSQVGEQFF
TGTGCCAGCAGCCAAGATGGTAGCGGGAGTCAGGTAGGGGAGCAGTTCTTC
>TRBV2|-|TRBJ1-1|-
CASSDRGLLRANTEAFF
TGTGCCAGCAGTGATAGGGGACTCCTTCGAGCGAACACTGAAGCTTTCTTT
>TRBV15|-|TRBJ2-2|-
CATSRETGYTGELFF
TGTGCCACCAGCAGGGAAACAGGTTACACCGGGGAGCTGTTTTTT
>TRBV27|-|TRBJ1-5|-
CASSSIGSPRRNQPQHF
TGTGCCAGCAGTTCAATTGGAAGTCCGCGGCGCAATCAGCCCCAGCATTTT
>TRBV5-1|-|TRBJ1-1|-
CASSVGGSNTEAFF
TGCGCCAGCAGCGTGGGGGGCTCGAACACTGAAGCTTTCTTT
>TRBV4-1|-|TRBJ2-2|TRBD1
CASSQEAGQGRDGELFF
TGCGCCAGCAGCCAAGAGGCCGGACAGGGGAGGGACGGGGAGCTGTTTTTT
>TRBV19|-|TRBJ1-6|-
CASSGRGYSPLHF
TGTGCCAGTAGCGGCAGGGGTTATTCACCCCTCCACTTT
>TRBV16|-|TRBJ2-3|TRBD1
CASSQLWTGRVSDTQYF
TGTGCCAGCAGCCAATTATGGACAGGGCGAGTGTCAGATACGCAGTATTTT
>TRBV7-6|-|TRBJ2-7|TRBD1
CASSLVGGLGSYEQYF
TGTGCCAGCAGCTTAGTAGGGGGCCTCGGCTCCTACGAGCAGTACTTC
>TRBV4-1|once|TRBJ2-5|-
CASSQFEAPQETQYF
TGCGCCAGCAGCCAATTTGAGGCGCCCCAAGAGACCCAGTACTTC
>TRBV10-3|-|TRBJ1-1|TRBD1
CAISGQGNTEAFF
TGTGCCATCAGCGGACAGGGCAACACTGAAGCTTTCTTT
>TRBV5-1|-|TRBJ1-1|-
CASSLAGGGNTEAFF
TGCGCCAGCAGCTTGGCTGGGGGGGGGAACACTGAAGCTTTCTTT
>TRBV2|-|TRBJ1-1|-
CASSPSFLTGGAFF
TGTGCCAGCAGTCCTTCCTTTCTGACAGGAGGAGCTTTCTTT
>TRBV30|-|TRBJ2-1|TRBD2
CAWSVLASGAYNEQFF
TGTGCCTGGAGTGTATTGGCTAGCGGAGCGTACAATGAGCAGTTCTTC
>TRBV18|-|TRBJ2-4|-
CASSPTDLTKNIQYF
TGTGCCAGCTCACCGACAGACCTGACCAAAAACATTCAGTACTTC
>TRBV6-5|-|TRBJ2-2|TRBD2
CASSYRTSGSPGELFF
TGTGCCAGCAGTTACCGGACTAGCGGGAGTCCCGGGGAGCTGTTTTTT
>TRBV7-2|-|TRBJ1-3|TRBD1
CASSTGGTATGNTIYF
TGTGCCAGCAGCACGGGGGGGACAGCCACTGGAAACACCATATATTTT
>TRBV5-5|-|TRBJ1-4|-
CASSLPGNGEKLFF
TGTGCCAGCAGCTTGCCAGGGAACGGTGAAAAACTGTTTTTT
>TRBV27|-|TRBJ1-2|TRBD1
CASSRPTGAAGNYGYTF
TGTGCCAGCAGTCGACCTACAGGGGCTGCGGGGAACTATGGCTACACCTTC
>TRBV5-1|-|TRBJ1-6|TRBD1
CASSQDRGRSPLHF
TGCGCCAGCAGCCAGGACAGGGGACGGTCACCCCTCCACTTT
>TRBV4-2|-|TRBJ1-1|-
CASRQTFDTEAFF
TGTGCCAGCAGGCAGACATTTGACACTGAAGCTTTCTTT
>TRBV2|once|TRBJ2-7|TRBD1
CASSAGQEKSSYEQYF
TGTGCCAGCAGTGCCGGACAGGAAAAAAGCTCCTACGAGCAGTACTTC
>TRBV6-6|-|TRBJ2-7|TRBD1
CASSYSGQGPYEQYF
TGTGCCAGCAGTTACTCTGGACAGGGGCCCTACGAGCAGTACTTC
>TRBV5-4|-|TRBJ2-7|-
CASSFGYEQYF
TGTGCCAGCAGCTTCGGTTACGAGCAGTACTTC
>TRBV27|-|TRBJ2-1|-
CASRLSGVSYNEQFF
TGTGCCAGCAGGCTAAGCGGAGTATCCTACAATGAGCAGTTCTTC
>TRBV6-7|-|TRBJ1-5|-
CASPRTFRSNQPQHF
TGTGCCAGCCCCCGGACATTTCGTAGCAATCAGCCCCAGCATTTT
>TRBV4-1|-|TRBJ2-7|TRBD1
CASSQTPGQVGREQYF
TGCGCCAGCAGCCAAACGCCGGGACAGGTGGGTCGCGAGCAGTACTTC
>TRBV5-1|-|TRBJ2-1|TRBD2
CASSASSGMGEQFF
TGCGCCAGCAGCGCCTCTAGCGGGATGGGTGAGCAGTTCTTC
>TRBV18|-|TRBJ2-7|-
CASSRTRTEQYF
TGTGCCAGCTCACGAACTAGGACCGAGCAGTACTTC
>TRBV6-4|-|TRBJ2-2|-
CASSDSRRAGELFF
TGTGCCAGCAGTGACTCAAGGAGGGCCGGGGAGCTGTTTTTT
>TRBV18|-|TRBJ2-7|TRBD2
CASSPAGGGSNEQYF
TGTGCCAGCTCACCGGCGGGAGGCGGGAGTAACGAGCAGTACTTC
>TRBV5-1|-|TRBJ2-3|-
CASSSTGRSTDTQYF
TGCGCCAGCAGCTCGACAGGCCGTAGCACAGATACGCAGTATTTT
>TRBV27|-|TRBJ1-2|-
CASSLSFGQIYYGYTF
TGTGCCAGCAGTTTATCCTTCGGACAGATATACTATGGCTACACCTTC
>TRBV28|-|TRBJ2-1|TRBD1
CASNNRGQGSGEQFF
TGTGCCAGCAATAACCGGGGACAGGGGTCCGGTGAGCAGTTCTTC
>TRBV19|-|TRBJ2-5|-
CASSRELVETQYF
TGTGCCAGTAGTAGGGAGCTGGTAGAGACCCAGTACTTC
>TRBV5-6|-|TRBJ2-7|TRBD2
CASSLDGSREGRYEQYF
TGTGCCAGCAGCTTGGATGGTTCGCGGGAGGGAAGGTACGAGCAGTACTTC
>TRBV18|-|TRBJ2-1|TRBD1
CASSPRQGQNTYNEQFF
TGTGCCAGCTCACCCAGACAGGGTCAAAATACCTACAATGAGCAGTTCTTC
>TRBV5-6|-|TRBJ2-1|TRBD2
CASRLTSGGAGQFF
TGTGCCAGCCGGTTGACTAGCGGGGGGGCAGGGCAGTTCTTC
>TRBV5-1|-|TRBJ2-7|TRBD1
CASSLAPGGSGEQYF
TGCGCCAGCAGCTTGGCTCCAGGGGGTTCAGGCGAGCAGTACTTC
>TRBV18|-|TRBJ1-2|TRBD1
CASSPGQGEYGYTF
TGTGCCAGCTCACCGGGACAGGGGGAGTATGGCTACACCTTC
>TRBV11-1|-|TRBJ2-2|TRBD2
CASSLLRGGPGELFF
TGTGCCAGCAGCTTACTACGGGGGGGCCCCGGGGAGCTGTTTTTT
>TRBV19|-|TRBJ2-7|TRBD2
CASSIERAGGPEQYF
TGTGCCAGTAGTATAGAGCGAGCGGGAGGGCCGGAGCAGTACTTC